This TCR beta chain was profiled in a study of blood T cell repertoires in COVID-19. In the study overall: COVID-19 samples, acute and convalescent, were from the United States, Italy and Spain. Sources were T cells, B-cell-depleted T cells, or PBMCs; the material itself was cDNA or gDNA.

In the study's own analysis: Amplification from reference gene primers served as the basis for estimated nucleated cell counts. Here immunoSEQ multiplex PCR was the method, and the copy in TCRdb shows in-frame clones only, minus some. The DNA was the basis for D and trimming; V, J and clone size are from that table. Of over 100,000 clones detected, about 89% appear once; the ten largest clones hold around 2.3%. V was pared by 4 bases and J by 2 bases, with 11 bases between. Germline values: CDR1 MGHRA, CDR2 YSYEKL. The CDR3 loop spans 14 amino acids. V is TRBV4-1 and J is TRBJ1-2, with TRBD1 as a possible D gene (6 bases). The material sequenced was peripheral blood. This TCR derives from a middle-aged man with active COVID-19. CDR3 region: CASSRWDTNYGYTF. The CDR3 nucleotides are TGCGCCAGCAGCCGATGGGACACCAACTATGGCTACACCTTC.